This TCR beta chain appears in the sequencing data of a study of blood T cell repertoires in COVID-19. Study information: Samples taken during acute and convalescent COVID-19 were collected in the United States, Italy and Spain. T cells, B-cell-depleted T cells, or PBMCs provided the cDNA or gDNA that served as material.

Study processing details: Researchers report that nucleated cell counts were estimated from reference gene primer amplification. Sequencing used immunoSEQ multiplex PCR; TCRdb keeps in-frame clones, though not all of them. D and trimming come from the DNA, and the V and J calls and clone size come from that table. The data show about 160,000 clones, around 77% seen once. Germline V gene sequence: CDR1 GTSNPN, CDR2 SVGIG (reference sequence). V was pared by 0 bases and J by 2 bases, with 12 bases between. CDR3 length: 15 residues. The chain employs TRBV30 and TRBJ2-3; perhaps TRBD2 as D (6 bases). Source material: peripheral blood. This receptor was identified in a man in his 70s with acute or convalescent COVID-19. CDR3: CAWSVSAGLTDTQYF. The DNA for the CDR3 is TGTGCCTGGAGTGTATCTGCGGGGCTCACAGATACGCAGTATTTT.